This T cell receptor (beta chain) appears in the sequencing data of a study of blood T cell repertoires in COVID-19 (TCRdb year 2020). With regard to the full study: Collaborator samples came from the United States, Italy and Spain and covered acute and convalescent phases of COVID-19. The prospective study material was composed of cDNA or gDNA derived from T cells, B-cell-depleted T cells, or PBMCs. Subjects who had been exposed to COVID-19, were actively infected with it, or had recovered from it provided the deeply sampled blood TCRbeta repertoires that made up the dataset. The repertoires were made available in a free public database intended to serve as a resource for research on the immune response to SARS-CoV-2. Samples were obtained from the ongoing ImmuneRACE study (first 160 participants) and from over a thousand subjects provided by 6 global collaborators. A de-identified subject ID, COVID-19 status, age in years and sex were almost always included in the sample metadata. Where available, HLA class I and class II types were taken from metadata supplied by the sample provider and were not determined by assay-based typing. The study at large found these results: How much clinical and demographic metadata was included differed by source and by participant, and the metadata was provided uncurated.

Inclusive of the bounding cysteine and phenylalanine, the CDR3 is 13 residues long. The only DNA kept is the CDR3, 39 bases in frame from the first base. Taken from the germline V gene (reference sequence), the CDR1 and CDR2 loops are LNHDA and SQIVND. Trimming costs V 6 bases and J 14 bases, and their ends lie 17 bases apart. Whole blood was collected in K2EDTA tubes by collaborating institutions according to the institutions' own protocols. For TCRbeta analysis, collaborators shipped samples as frozen whole blood, isolated PBMCs, or DNA extracted from either of those sample types. The immunoSEQ Assay, a bias-controlled multiplex PCR, was used to amplify TCRbeta CDR3 regions from genomic DNA. The paper's data handling went like this. Nucleated cell counts per sample were estimated from amplification of reference gene primers within the assay. To quantify the absolute abundance of each unique TCRbeta CDR3 rearrangement, sequence reads were collapsed and filtered. For each sample, productive Simpson clonality was calculated by taking the square root of Simpson's diversity index across productive rearrangements. In its TCRdb copy, this immuneACCESS table keeps in-frame sequences only and misses some clones. Where compared with another copy, unresolved V genes explain less than half of these, and the others have no known cause. The DNA was the basis for D and trimming; V, J and clone size are from that table. The sample includes 50,000 to 75,000 clones, with around 82% observed a single time. The ten largest clones take up roughly 20% of the sample.

Turning to this clone: Its antigen remains unidentified. No quality values exist for individual bases; no much larger clone is one base distant.

The receptor chain draws on TRBV19 and TRBJ1-6; a weak D assignment points to TRBD1 (6 bases agree). Material for sequencing was peripheral blood. The TCR was taken from an older man with active or convalescent COVID-19. Read as DNA, the sequence is TGTGCCAGTAGAGATAACAGGGTGTGGACCCTCCACTTT. The encoded protein is CASRDNRVWTLHF.